The 25 T cell receptor beta chains presented below share a single source sample, sequenced in a study of neurological immune-mediated disorders. MiXCR, run by TCRdb on the 5' RACE reads, gives a single entry per CDR3 protein. This table holds about 66,000 distinct CDR3 sequences, around 3% found once. The specimen sequenced was PBMCs. The receptors come from a man between 40 and 49 years old with multiple sclerosis.

This clonotype was found many times. This chain joins TRBV20-1 and TRBJ1-1; D remains unclear. The CDR3 is 11 residues long. The V gene's germline CDR1 is DFQATT and CDR2 SNEGSKA (reference sequence). V was shortened by 3 bases and J by 7 bases, with 9 bases between the two germline ends. The CDR3 here is CSARGAIEAFF. CDR3 nucleotide sequence: TGCAGTGCTAGGGGCGCTATTGAAGCTTTCTTT.

The V gene is TRBV18, the J gene TRBJ2-7; the match to TRBD2 covers 12 bases. This CDR3 has 13 residues. Trimming at V came to 3 bases and at J to 7 bases, leaving 1 base not matched to a gene. The germline V gene has CDR1 KGHSH and CDR2 LQKENI. The CDR3 spells CASSPGTSGEQYF. In DNA form, the CDR3 reads TGTGCCAGCTCACCGGGGACTAGCGGGGAGCAGTACTTC.

This clonotype has ten or more counts. The chain has TRBV10-3 and TRBJ2-5; 11 bases map to TRBD2. CDR1 ENHRY and CDR2 SYGVKD come from the germline V gene. The CDR3 consists of 16 residues. V lost 0 bases, J lost 4 bases, and 4 bases stayed unmatched. The DNA of the CDR3 is TGTGCCATCAGTGAGTCGAGCCTAGCGGGAGGAGAGACCCAGTACTTC. Translation gives CAISESSLAGGETQYF.

This clonotype was seen at least ten times. The rearrangement links TRBV15 to TRBJ2-2, with 7 bases fitting TRBD2. The CDR3 covers 15 residues. With 3 bases clipped from V and 3 bases from J, the junction kept 4 bases outside the gene matches. Per the germline V gene, CDR1 is LNHNV and CDR2 is YYDKDF (reference sequence). The CDR3 coding sequence is TGTGCCACCAGCAGTGCGGGAGTGTACACCGGGGAGCTGTTTTTT. Translated, it gives CATSSAGVYTGELFF.

This clonotype was detected only a few times. The genes are TRBV3-1 and TRBJ2-7, with TRBD2 matching over 13 bases. Trimming cost V 3 bases and J 5 bases; bases outside gene matches: 7. Germline CDR1 LGHDT, CDR2 YNNKEL (reference sequence). The CDR3 extends over 16 amino acids. The CDR3 loop is CASSHRTSGREDEQYF. CDR3 nucleotides: TGTGCCAGCAGCCATCGGACTAGCGGGAGAGAGGACGAGCAGTACTTC.

This clonotype is medium-sized (0.01 to 0.1%). V and J are TRBV5-1 and TRBJ2-1, with D possibly TRBD2 on 5 matching bases. Trimming left V 4 bases short and J 3 bases short, with 17 bases between. Germline values: CDR1 SGHRS, CDR2 YFSETQ. The CDR3 runs to 16 residues. The CDR3 region is CASSRDMTGVYNEQFF. CDR3 in DNA: TGCGCCAGCAGCCGAGATATGACCGGGGTCTACAATGAGCAGTTCTTC.

This clonotype showed up many times. J is TRBJ1-1 and V is TRBV18; D is undetermined. The V and J ends lost 3 bases and 5 bases respectively, with 16 bases between them. The CDR3 runs to 15 residues. CDR1 is KGHSH, CDR2 LQKENI, per germline. DNA for the CDR3: TGTGCCAGCTCACCTGCCGGGCCTGTCGGGACTGAAGCTTTCTTT. Protein sequence: CASSPAGPVGTEAFF.

Ten or more counts support this clonotype. The J gene is TRBJ2-5, the V gene TRBV6-5; 12 bases agree with TRBD1. Per germline, CDR1 MNHEY and CDR2 SVGAGI. After removal of 2 bases from V and 4 bases from J, the junction contained 5 bases not matched to a gene. There are 16 residues in the CDR3. CDR3: CASSYGTGGAGETQYF. CDR3 in DNA: TGTGCCAGCAGTTACGGGACAGGGGGCGCGGGAGAGACCCAGTACTTC.

There are a few counts of this clonotype. The J gene is TRBJ1-1, the V gene TRBV5-1, with 10 bases matching TRBD1. The CDR3 has 20 amino acids. With V trimmed by 0 bases and J by 0 bases, 14 bases remained unmatched. CDR1 is SGHRS, CDR2 YFSETQ, per germline. CDR3 DNA sequence: TGCGCCAGCAGCTTGGAGGGTCCGGGACAGGGGTTCCTGTTGAACACTGAAGCTTTCTTT. It yields the protein CASSLEGPGQGFLLNTEAFF.

This clonotype was picked up many times. This chain connects TRBV7-9 to TRBJ1-1; D gene ambiguous. Germline V gives CDR1 SEHNR, CDR2 FQNEAQ (reference sequence). This CDR3 is built from 12 residues. V was shortened by 5 bases and J by 5 bases, with 9 bases between the two germline ends. The CDR3 DNA sequence: TGTGCCAGCAGCGCCAGTAGGACTGAAGCTTTCTTT. It yields the protein CASSASRTEAFF.

Ten or more counts support this clonotype. The CDR3 DNA reads TGCAGTGCTAGAGAATCGGGGGCTTACGGCTACACCTTC. It is translated as CSARESGAYGYTF. The J gene is TRBJ1-2, the V gene TRBV20-1; D perhaps matches TRBD1 (6 bases). The germline V gene has CDR1 DFQATT and CDR2 SNEGSKA (reference sequence). The CDR3 has 13 residues. V lost 0 bases and J 8 bases, leaving 13 bases between the germline ends.

At least ten counts were recorded for this clonotype. The chain is built from TRBV10-3 and TRBJ2-7; the D is unclear. Trimming took 3 bases from V and 9 from J, leaving 15 bases between them. CDR3 length: 13 residues. The germline V gene encodes CDR1 ENHRY and CDR2 SYGVKD. For the CDR3, the DNA is TGTGCCATCAGTGAAGGAAAAGGAAGGCTGCAGTACTTC. Translating it yields CAISEGKGRLQYF.

This clonotype was seen at least ten times. This chain's CDR3 is CASSAHRGGSYEQYF. DNA of the CDR3: TGTGCCAGCAGCGCTCACAGGGGAGGCTCCTACGAGCAGTACTTC. The chain uses TRBV21-1 and TRBJ2-7; the DNA was not used to check the table's D call, TRBD1. TRBV21-1 is termed a pseudogene. The CDR3 runs to 15 residues.

The table lists this clonotype with many counts. This sequence joins TRBV20-1 and TRBJ2-2; either TRBD1 or TRBD2 may supply D (5 bases each). CDR3 length: 15 residues. V was shortened by 2 bases and J by 1 base, with 11 bases between the two germline ends. The germline V gene encodes CDR1 DFQATT and CDR2 SNEGSKA (reference sequence). The CDR3 loop is CSARQGTGNTGELFF. In DNA form, the CDR3 reads TGCAGTGCTAGACAAGGGACGGGGAACACCGGGGAGCTGTTTTTT.

This clonotype appeared many times. The rearrangement joins TRBV7-2 to TRBJ2-2; TRBD1 matches at 7 bases. CDR1 SGHTA and CDR2 FQGNSA come from the germline V gene. Losses at the gene ends were 2 bases for V and 4 bases for J; bases not matched to a gene: 1. The CDR3 runs to 14 residues. This CDR3 is CASSLRGRTGELFF. The CDR3 DNA reads as TGTGCCAGCAGCTTAAGGGGGCGCACCGGGGAGCTGTTTTTT.

This clonotype was recorded at least ten times. This sequence joins TRBV20-1 and TRBJ1-1; no firm D call. V dropped 5 bases and J dropped 6 bases, with 19 bases sitting between them. The CDR3 length is 14 residues. CDR1 DFQATT and CDR2 SNEGSKA come from the germline V gene (reference sequence). CDR3 protein: CSAAKTPVVPEAFF. The CDR3 nucleotides are TGCAGTGCTGCCAAGACCCCTGTAGTGCCTGAAGCTTTCTTT.

Ten or more counts support this clonotype. The chain uses TRBV12-3 or TRBV12-4 and TRBJ1-1, with TRBD1 as a possible D gene (5 bases). There are 15 residues in the CDR3. Trimming left V 1 base short and J 1 base short, with 10 bases between. DNA of the CDR3: TGTGCCAGCAGTTTAGGGGGGTCGGGGAACACTGAAGCTTTCTTT. It encodes CASSLGGSGNTEAFF.

This chain links TRBV7-2 with TRBJ2-5; unclear D gene. Germline lookup yields CDR1 SGHTA and CDR2 FQGNSA. The ends were cut back, 1 base at V and 2 bases at J, with 11 bases in the middle. The CDR3 is 15 residues long. The chain's CDR3 is CASSLVWPDQETQYF. CDR3 bases: TGTGCCAGCAGCTTAGTTTGGCCTGATCAAGAGACCCAGTACTTC. Complete variable domain (other parts from reference TRBV7-2 and TRBJ2-5): GAGVSQSPSNKVTEKGKDVELRCDPISGHTALYWYRQSLGQGLEFLIYFQGNSAPDKSGLPSDRFSAERTGGSVSTLTIQRTQQEDSAVYLCASSLVWPDQETQYFGPGTRLLVL.

This clonotype was recorded at least ten times. The chain links TRBV27 to TRBJ2-7; 15 nucleotides agree with TRBD2. The CDR3 has 20 residues. The trim removed 5 bases at V and 2 bases at J, leaving 16 bases unmatched. CDR1 is MNHEY, CDR2 SMNVEV, per germline (reference sequence). The CDR3 DNA follows: TGTGCCAGCAGTCTCAGGCCCCTGGGACTAGCGGGAGGCAGAACCTACGAGCAGTACTTC. Its translation: CASSLRPLGLAGGRTYEQYF.

This clonotype was counted ten times or more. The chain links TRBV5-1 to TRBJ2-7; D may be TRBD1 (6 bases). Germline V gives CDR1 SGHRS, CDR2 YFSETQ. This CDR3 has 14 amino acids. Trimming left V 0 bases short and J 2 bases short, with 9 bases between. Here the CDR3 reads CASSLGQATYEQYF. CDR3 in DNA: TGCGCCAGCAGCTTGGGACAGGCGACCTACGAGCAGTACTTC.

This clonotype was detected ten times or more. V gene TRBV11-1 combines with J gene TRBJ2-7; no definite D call. Trimming stripped 3 bases from V and 7 bases from J, with 10 bases between. Germline lookup yields CDR1 SGHAT and CDR2 FQDESV (reference sequence). The CDR3 length is 12 residues. The chain's CDR3 is CASSFNRREQYF. The CDR3 DNA reads TGTGCCAGCAGCTTTAATCGTCGGGAGCAGTACTTC.

This clonotype was detected ten times or more. V gene TRBV6-5 combines with J gene TRBJ2-5; the D gene is possibly TRBD2 (5 bases). Trimming pared 0 bases from V and 3 bases from J, leaving 11 bases between. This CDR3 is built from 15 residues. CDR1 is MNHEY and CDR2 is SVGAGI in the germline V gene. As DNA, the CDR3 is TGTGCCAGCAGTTACTCCGGGGTGACAAAAGAGACCCAGTACTTC. It codes for CASSYSGVTKETQYF.

This clonotype was found many times. This sequence joins TRBV5-6 and TRBJ2-7, with D tentatively TRBD2 (6 bases). Germline V gene lookup returns CDR1 SGHDT and CDR2 YYEEEE. The CDR3 is made up of 12 amino acids. The V end was cut by 4 bases, the J end by 6 bases, with 11 bases between. The chain's CDR3 is CASSRGAGEQYF. DNA of the CDR3: TGTGCCAGCAGCCGGGGAGCGGGCGAGCAGTACTTC.

This clonotype was counted many times. The junction shows a germline mismatch at one end, possibly a read error. The chain joins TRBV12-3 or TRBV12-4 to TRBJ1-2; weak D call: TRBD1 (5 bases). This CDR3 comprises 11 residues. In DNA, the CDR3 is TGTGCCAGCAGTTTGGGGGACGGCATAACATTC. Translating it yields CASSLGDGITF.

The rearrangement links TRBV29-1 to TRBJ1-2; 7 nucleotides match TRBD1. CDR3 size: 12 residues. Germline CDR1 is SQVTM and CDR2 is ANQGSEA. J lost 7 bases, V lost 6 bases, and 8 bases had no gene match. CDR3 amino acids: CSVETGVGGYTF. The CDR3 DNA reads as TGCAGCGTAGAAACAGGGGTTGGTGGCTACACCTTC.